This TCR beta chain was recorded in a study of blood T cell repertoires in COVID-19. Study-wide context: Italy, Spain and the United States were the sources of the convalescent and acute COVID-19 samples.

V gave up 6 bases and J gave up 4 bases; unmatched junction bases: 1. This CDR3 is built from 12 residues. This clone was recorded once. The same CDR3 can be traced to other DNA sequences in this sample. Only in-frame clones appear in the TCRdb table, and some are missing; sequencing was by immunoSEQ multiplex PCR. This sample has roughly 250,000 clones, with roughly 87% found just once. The sample taken for sequencing was PBMCs or T cells enriched from blood (not recorded which). This sequence joins TRBV12-3 or TRBV12-4 and TRBJ1-2, with 8 bases fitting TRBD1. The clonotype originates from a woman younger than 45 with acute COVID-19. CDR3 nucleotides: TGTGCCAGCAGCGGACAGGGCTATGGCTACACCTTC. Translating it yields CASSGQGYGYTF.